This entry is about one TCR beta chain. This sample was included in a study of radiotherapy plus CTLA-4 blockade in lung cancer. Libraries were prepared by immunoSEQ multiplex PCR; TCRdb keeps only in-frame clonotypes and omits some of them. This sample has 86,000 or so clones, with around 76% found just once. The V end lost 1 base, the J end lost 6 bases, and 10 bases lay between the germline ends. The germline gives CDR1 SEHNR, CDR2 FQNEAQ (reference sequence). There are 14 residues in the CDR3. This receptor was taken from a human donor with non-small cell lung cancer who had a partial response to radiotherapy plus ipilimumab. Some clones in this sample may be carry-over from other donors' samples. The starting material was peripheral blood, obtained from a patient treated with radiotherapy plus ipilimumab. The chain couples TRBV7-9 to TRBJ2-1, with D possibly matching TRBD1 (6 bases). DNA for the CDR3: TGTGCCAGCAGCTTAGAGGGCAGGGGCAATGAGCAGTTCTTC. Translated, it gives CASSLEGRGNEQFF.